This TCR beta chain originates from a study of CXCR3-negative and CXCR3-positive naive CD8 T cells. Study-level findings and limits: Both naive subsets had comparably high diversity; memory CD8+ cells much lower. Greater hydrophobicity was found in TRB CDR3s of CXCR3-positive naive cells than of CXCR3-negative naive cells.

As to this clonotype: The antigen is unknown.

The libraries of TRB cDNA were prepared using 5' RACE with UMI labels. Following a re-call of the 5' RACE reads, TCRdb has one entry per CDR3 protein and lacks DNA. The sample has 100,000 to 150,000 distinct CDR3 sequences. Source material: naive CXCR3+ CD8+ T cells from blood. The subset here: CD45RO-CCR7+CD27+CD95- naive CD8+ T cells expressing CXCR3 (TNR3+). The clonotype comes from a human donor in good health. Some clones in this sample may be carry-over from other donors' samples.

The CDR3: CASSQHLAAREENEQFF. The genes are TRBV4-2 and TRBJ2-1; TCRdb designates TRBD2, a call that cannot be tested without DNA. The CDR3 is 17 amino acids. CDR1 and CDR2 (germline): LGHNA, YNFKEQ.